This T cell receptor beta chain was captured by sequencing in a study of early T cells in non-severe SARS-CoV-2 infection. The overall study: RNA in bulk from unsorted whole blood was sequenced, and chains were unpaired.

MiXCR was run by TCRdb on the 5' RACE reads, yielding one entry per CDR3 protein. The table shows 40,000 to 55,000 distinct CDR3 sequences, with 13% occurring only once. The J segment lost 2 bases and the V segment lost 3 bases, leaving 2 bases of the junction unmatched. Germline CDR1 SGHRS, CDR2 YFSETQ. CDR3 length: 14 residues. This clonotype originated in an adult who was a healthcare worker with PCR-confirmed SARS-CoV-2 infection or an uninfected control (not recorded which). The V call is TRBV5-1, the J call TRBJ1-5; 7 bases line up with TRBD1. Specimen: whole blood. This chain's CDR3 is CASSSGQGNQPQHF. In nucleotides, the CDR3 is TGCGCCAGCAGCTCCGGACAGGGCAATCAGCCCCAGCATTTT. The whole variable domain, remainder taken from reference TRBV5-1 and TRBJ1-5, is KAGVTQTPRYLIKTRGQQVTLSCSPISGHRSVSWYQQTPGQGLQFLFEYFSETQRNKGNFPGRFSGRQFSNSRSEMNVSTLELGDSALYLCASSSGQGNQPQHFGDGTRLSIL.